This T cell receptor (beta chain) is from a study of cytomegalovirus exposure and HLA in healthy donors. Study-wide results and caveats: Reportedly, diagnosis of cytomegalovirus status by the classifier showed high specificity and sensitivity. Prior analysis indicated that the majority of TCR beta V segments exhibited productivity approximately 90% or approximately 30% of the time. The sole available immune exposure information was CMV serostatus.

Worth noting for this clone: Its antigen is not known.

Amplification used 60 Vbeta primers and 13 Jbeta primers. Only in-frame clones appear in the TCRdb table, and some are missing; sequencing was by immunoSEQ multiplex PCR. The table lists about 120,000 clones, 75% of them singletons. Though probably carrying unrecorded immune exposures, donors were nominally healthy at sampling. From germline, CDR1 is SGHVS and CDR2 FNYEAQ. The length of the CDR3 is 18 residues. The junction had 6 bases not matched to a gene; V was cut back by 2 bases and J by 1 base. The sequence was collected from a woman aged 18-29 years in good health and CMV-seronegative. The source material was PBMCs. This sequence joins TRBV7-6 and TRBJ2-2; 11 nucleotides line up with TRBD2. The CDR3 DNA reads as TGTGCCAGCAGCTTACTCCGGACTAGCGGGCTGAACACCGGGGAGCTGTTTTTT. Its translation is CASSLLRTSGLNTGELFF.